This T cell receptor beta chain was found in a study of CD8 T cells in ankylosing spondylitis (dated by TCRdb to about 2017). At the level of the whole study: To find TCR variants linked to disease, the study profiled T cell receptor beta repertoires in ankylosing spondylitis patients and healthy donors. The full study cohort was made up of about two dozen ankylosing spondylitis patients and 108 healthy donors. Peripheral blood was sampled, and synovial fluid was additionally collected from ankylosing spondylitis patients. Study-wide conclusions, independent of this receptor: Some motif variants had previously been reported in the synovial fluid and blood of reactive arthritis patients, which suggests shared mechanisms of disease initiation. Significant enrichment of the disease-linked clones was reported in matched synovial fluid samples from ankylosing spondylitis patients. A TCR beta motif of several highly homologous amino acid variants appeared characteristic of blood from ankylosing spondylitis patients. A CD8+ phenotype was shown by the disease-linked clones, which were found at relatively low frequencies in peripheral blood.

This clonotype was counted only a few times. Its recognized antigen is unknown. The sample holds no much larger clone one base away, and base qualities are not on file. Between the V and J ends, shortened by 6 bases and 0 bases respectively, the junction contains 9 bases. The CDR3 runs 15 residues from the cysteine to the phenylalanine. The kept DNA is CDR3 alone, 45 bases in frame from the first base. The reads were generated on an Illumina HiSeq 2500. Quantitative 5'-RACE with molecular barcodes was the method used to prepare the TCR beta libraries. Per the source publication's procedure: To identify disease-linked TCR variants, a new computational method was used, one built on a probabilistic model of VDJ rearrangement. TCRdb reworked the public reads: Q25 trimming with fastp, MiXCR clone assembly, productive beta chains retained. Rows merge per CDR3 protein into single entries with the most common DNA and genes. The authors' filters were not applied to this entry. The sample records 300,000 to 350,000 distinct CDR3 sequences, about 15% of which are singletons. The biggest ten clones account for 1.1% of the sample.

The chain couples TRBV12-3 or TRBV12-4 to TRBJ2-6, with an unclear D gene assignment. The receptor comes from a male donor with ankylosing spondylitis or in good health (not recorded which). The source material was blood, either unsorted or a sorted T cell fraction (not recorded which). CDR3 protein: CASRSYSSGANVLTF. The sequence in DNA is TGTGCCAGCAGATCGTACAGCTCTGGGGCCAACGTCCTGACTTTC.